This T cell receptor beta chain was captured by sequencing in a study of shared clonotypes between healthy human individuals (dated by TCRdb to 2020 to 2021). Context from the whole study: A few men and a couple of women, aged 18 to 49 years, made up the cohort. Blood TCR repertoires of roughly 5 healthy adults were deeply sequenced to estimate repertoire size and the extent of clonotype sharing between individuals. To increase sequencing depth and limit assay-specific biases, different laboratories used diverse techniques to prepare libraries and sequence TCR repertoires. Each donor's leukapheresis produced roughly between roughly 0.85 and 10 billion PBMCs. Findings and caveats that apply to the study as a whole: Sampling was restricted to blood, and TCR repertoires in tissue are likely to differ from TCR repertoires in blood. Pairwise subsampling led to the expectation that sequencing depth would affect the degree of clonotype sharing among donors. Because the study included only a small number of donors, the genetic and exposure-history diversity represented was limited.

With respect to this clone: It has no known antigen specificity. Base qualities are not recorded, but no much larger clone differs from it by a single base.

Donors were healthy HIV-negative adults with no recently reported acute infections or vaccinations. Every donor was a Caucasian adult residing in Nashville, Tennessee, USA. For unsorted samples, about 87 million PBMCs were counted, and genomic DNA was extracted using the QIAamp DNA Blood Mini kit. Blood was obtained by leukapheresis, after which PBMCs were separated by Ficoll-Histopaque density gradient centrifugation and cryopreserved in liquid nitrogen vapor phase. Using the deep immunoSEQ assay, TCR CDR3 regions were amplified from genomic DNA by multiplex PCR. Extracted genomic DNA from each cell subset was distributed evenly across all wells of several immunoSEQ 96-well plates, and each plate was treated as a replicate. Each replicate PCR for unsorted PBMC received about 300 ng genomic DNA, equal to 30,000 to 35,000 T cell genomes. Unsorted PBMC genomic DNA was sequenced across ten immunoSEQ deep assay plates. The purified libraries were quantified using a Qubit 3.0 fluorometer, sized with a Bioanalyzer 2100, and then quantified again using the KAPA Library Quantification kit. Each immunoSEQ 96-well plate was sequenced on its own single-read 150-cycle Illumina NextSeq 550 flow cell. From the authors' description of their analysis: The immunoSEQ output contained only junctional sequences without quality scores, so filtering could not match that applied to full-length reads. Sequences were annotated with PyIR, a Python wrapper for IgBLAST v1.9, and V/J genes and CDR3 were assigned using IMGT germline references. Reads were filtered out if the reads had weak V/J assignments (E-value above 1e-6), no CDR3, stop codons, out-of-frame junctions, or ambiguous translated residues. A V3J clonotype was defined by an identical inferred V gene, J gene, and CDR3 amino acid sequence. Percentage overlap between repertoires was calculated by dividing the number of shared unique clonotypes by the size of the smaller repertoire. Three approaches were used to assess repertoire richness: RTK rarefaction, the Chao1 estimator, and Recon v2.1 estimates of unobserved clonotypes. Not all clones reach the TCRdb copy of this immuneACCESS table, which keeps in-frame sequences only. Checked studies attribute under half of the gap to unresolved V genes and leave the rest unexplained. V, J and clone size were drawn from that table, and D and trimming were deduced from the DNA. This sample gives about 560,000 clones in total; around three quarters of them show up just once. The ten largest clones take up about 12% of the sample.

The germline V gene encodes CDR1 SNHLY and CDR2 FYNNEI. Including the terminal cysteine and phenylalanine, the CDR3 comprises 12 residues. The entry retains the CDR3 DNA only, 36 bases that are in frame from base 1. Trimming removed 10 bases from V and 8 bases from J; the gene matches leave 4 bases unexplained. The rearranged chain carries TRBV2 and TRBJ2-4, and TRBD1 aligns with 11 junction nucleotides. This TCR derives from a woman aged 40 to 50 in good health. Some clones in this sample may be carry-over from other donors' samples. The sample consisted of PBMCs. CDR3 protein: CANGQGADIQYF. The sequenced DNA: TGTGCCAACGGACAGGGGGCGGACATTCAGTACTTC. Joined to the reference TRBV2 and TRBJ2-4 proteins, this CDR3 gives the full variable domain: EPEVTQTPSHQVTQMGQEVILRCVPISNHLYFYWYRQILGQKVEFLVSFYNNEISEKSEIFDDQFSVERPDGSNFTLKIRSTKLEDSAMYFCANGQGADIQYFGAGTRLSVL.